The text below deals with one T cell receptor beta chain. The target antigen is unknown. One end of the junction does not line up with germline, which may come from a read error. Germline loops: CDR1 SSHAT, CDR2 FNYEAQ (reference sequence). This CDR3 is 13 amino acids long. The data originate from a study of graft-versus-host responses after intestinal transplantation. Looking at the study overall: Those transplanted obtained multivisceral, liver-intestinal, or isolated intestinal grafts.

Study-wide points: An association linked early post-transplant HvG declines with peak circulating GvH clone levels. GvH clones appeared in recipient marrow, some first in ileum or blood.

The data were produced by immunoSEQ multiplex PCR, yet TCRdb's version contains in-frame clones alone and is incomplete. This sample has tens of thousands of clones, with 89% found just once. The sequence derives from a human donor who received an intestinal transplant. Sample: unstimulated CD8+ T cells sorted from spleen or lymph node cells, taken before intestinal transplant. The J gene is TRBJ1-1, the V gene TRBV7-7; D remains unclear. The CDR3 sequence is CASSSFLNTEAFF. Written as DNA, the CDR3 is TGTGCTAGCAGCTCTTTCTTGAACACTGAAGCTTTCTTT.